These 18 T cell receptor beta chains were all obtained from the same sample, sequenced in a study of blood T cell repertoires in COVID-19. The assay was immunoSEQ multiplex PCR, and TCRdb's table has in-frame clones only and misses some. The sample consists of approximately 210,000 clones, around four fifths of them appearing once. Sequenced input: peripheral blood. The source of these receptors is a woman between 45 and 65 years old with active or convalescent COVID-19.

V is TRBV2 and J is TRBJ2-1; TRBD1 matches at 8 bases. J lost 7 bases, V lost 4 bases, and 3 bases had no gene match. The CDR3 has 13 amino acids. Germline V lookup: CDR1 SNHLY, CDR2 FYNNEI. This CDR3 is CASSGQGLNEQFF. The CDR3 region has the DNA TGTGCCAGCAGTGGACAGGGGCTGAATGAGCAGTTCTTC.

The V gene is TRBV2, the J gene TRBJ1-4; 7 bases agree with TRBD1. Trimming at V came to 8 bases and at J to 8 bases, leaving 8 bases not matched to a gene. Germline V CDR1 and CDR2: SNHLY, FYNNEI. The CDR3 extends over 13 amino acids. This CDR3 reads CASGQDGGEKLFF. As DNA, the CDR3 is TGTGCCAGCGGACAGGACGGTGGGGAAAAACTGTTTTTT.

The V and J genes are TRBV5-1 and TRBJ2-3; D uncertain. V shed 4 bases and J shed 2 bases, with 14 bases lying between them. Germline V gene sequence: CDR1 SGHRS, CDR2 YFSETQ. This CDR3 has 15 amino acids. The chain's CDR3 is CASSAGFAFTDTQYF. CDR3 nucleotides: TGCGCCAGCAGCGCCGGGTTCGCCTTCACAGATACGCAGTATTTT. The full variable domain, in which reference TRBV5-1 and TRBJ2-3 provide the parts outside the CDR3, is KAGVTQTPRYLIKTRGQQVTLSCSPISGHRSVSWYQQTPGQGLQFLFEYFSETQRNKGNFPGRFSGRQFSNSRSEMNVSTLELGDSALYLCASSAGFAFTDTQYFGPGTRLTVL.

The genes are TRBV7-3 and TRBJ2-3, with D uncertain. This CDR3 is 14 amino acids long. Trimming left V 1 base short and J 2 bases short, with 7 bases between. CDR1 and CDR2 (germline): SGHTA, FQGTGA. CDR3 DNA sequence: TGTGCCAGCAGCTTAATGAGACACACAGATACGCAGTATTTT. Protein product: CASSLMRHTDTQYF.

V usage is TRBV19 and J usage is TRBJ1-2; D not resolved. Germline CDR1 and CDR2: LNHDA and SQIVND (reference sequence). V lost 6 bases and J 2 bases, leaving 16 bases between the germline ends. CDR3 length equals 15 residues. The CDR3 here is CASSYSRDHNYGYTF. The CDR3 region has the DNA TGTGCCAGTAGCTACTCCCGGGATCACAACTATGGCTACACCTTC.

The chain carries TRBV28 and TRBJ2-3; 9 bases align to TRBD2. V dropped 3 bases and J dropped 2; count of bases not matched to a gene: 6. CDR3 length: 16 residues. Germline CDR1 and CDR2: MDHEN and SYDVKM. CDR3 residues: CASSFMLAGTTDTQYF. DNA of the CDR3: TGTGCCAGCAGTTTTATGCTAGCGGGGACCACAGATACGCAGTATTTT.

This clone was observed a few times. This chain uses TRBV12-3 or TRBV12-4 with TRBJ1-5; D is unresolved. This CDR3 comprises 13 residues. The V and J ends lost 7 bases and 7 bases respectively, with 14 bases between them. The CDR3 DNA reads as TGTGCCAGCATGCTCGAGGCGGGCCAGCCCCAGCATTTT. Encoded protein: CASMLEAGQPQHF.

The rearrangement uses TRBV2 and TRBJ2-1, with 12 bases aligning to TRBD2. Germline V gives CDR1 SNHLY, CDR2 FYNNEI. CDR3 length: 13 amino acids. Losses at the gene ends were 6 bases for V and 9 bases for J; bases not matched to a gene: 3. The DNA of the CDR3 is TGTGCCAGCAGGGGACTAGCGGGCAGTGAGCAGTTCTTC. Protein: CASRGLAGSEQFF.

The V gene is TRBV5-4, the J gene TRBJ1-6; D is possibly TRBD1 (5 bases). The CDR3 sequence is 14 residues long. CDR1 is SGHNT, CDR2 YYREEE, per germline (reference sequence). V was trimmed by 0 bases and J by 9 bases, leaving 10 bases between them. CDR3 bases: TGTGCCAGCAGCTTGGACAGGACAATTTCACCCCTCCACTTT. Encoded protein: CASSLDRTISPLHF. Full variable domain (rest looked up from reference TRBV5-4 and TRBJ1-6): ETGVTQSPTHLIKTRGQQVTLRCSSQSGHNTVSWYQQALGQGPQFIFQYYREEENGRGNFPPRFSGLQFPNYSSELNVNALELDDSALYLCASSLDRTISPLHFGNGTRLTVT.

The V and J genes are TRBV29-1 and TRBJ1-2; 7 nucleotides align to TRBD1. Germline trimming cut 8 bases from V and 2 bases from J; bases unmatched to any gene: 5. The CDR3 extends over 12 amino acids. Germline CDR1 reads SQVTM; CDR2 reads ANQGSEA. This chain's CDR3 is CSTGTANYGYTF. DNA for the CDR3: TGCAGCACTGGGACAGCCAACTATGGCTACACCTTC.

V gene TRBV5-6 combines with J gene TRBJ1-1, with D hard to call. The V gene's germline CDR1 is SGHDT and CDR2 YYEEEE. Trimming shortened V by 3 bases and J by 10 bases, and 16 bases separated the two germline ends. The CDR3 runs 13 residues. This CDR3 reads CASSSRTEHGAFF. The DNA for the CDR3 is TGTGCCAGCAGCTCGCGTACCGAGCACGGAGCTTTCTTT.

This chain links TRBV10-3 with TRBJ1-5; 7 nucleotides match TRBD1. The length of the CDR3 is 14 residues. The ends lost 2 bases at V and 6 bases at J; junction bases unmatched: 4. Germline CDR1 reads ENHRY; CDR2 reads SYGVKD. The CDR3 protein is CAISEGQAGQPQHF. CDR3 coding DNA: TGTGCCATCAGTGAGGGACAGGCGGGTCAGCCCCAGCATTTT.

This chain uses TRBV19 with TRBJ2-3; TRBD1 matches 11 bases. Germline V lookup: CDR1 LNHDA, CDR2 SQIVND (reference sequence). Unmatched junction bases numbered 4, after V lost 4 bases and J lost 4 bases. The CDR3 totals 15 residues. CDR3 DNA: TGTGCCAGTAGTACGGACAGGGGGCAGGCAGATACGCAGTATTTT. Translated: CASSTDRGQADTQYF.

CDR3: CASTTPRSGSGYTF. DNA for the CDR3: TGTGCCAGCACTACGCCCAGATCAGGGTCAGGCTACACCTTC. The chain joins TRBV28 to TRBJ1-2; D perhaps matches TRBD1 (5 bases). Germline V CDR1 and CDR2: MDHEN, SYDVKM. The CDR3 has 14 amino acids. Trimming pared 7 bases from V and 8 bases from J, leaving 20 bases between.

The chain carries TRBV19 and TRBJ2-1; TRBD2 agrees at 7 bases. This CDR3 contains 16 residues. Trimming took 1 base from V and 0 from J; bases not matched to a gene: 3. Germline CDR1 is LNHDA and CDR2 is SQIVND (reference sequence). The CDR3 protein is CASSIGGRGSYNEQFF. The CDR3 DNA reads TGTGCCAGTAGTATAGGAGGGAGGGGCTCCTACAATGAGCAGTTCTTC.

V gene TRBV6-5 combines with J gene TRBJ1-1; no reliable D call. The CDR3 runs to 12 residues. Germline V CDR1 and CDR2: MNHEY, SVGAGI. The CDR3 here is CALTRMNTEAFF. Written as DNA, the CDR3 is TGTGCTCTTACTAGGATGAACACTGAAGCTTTCTTT.

Here the CDR3 DNA reads TGTGCCAGCATCTTCGGACAGGGTAGGAGTAATGGCTACACCTTC. Its protein is CASIFGQGRSNGYTF. This chain connects TRBV6-6 to TRBJ1-2; 8 bases are shared with TRBD1. The germline CDR1 and CDR2 sequences are MNHNY and SVGAGI (reference sequence). J was trimmed by 6 bases and V by 7 bases; bases with no gene match: 13. CDR3 length: 15 amino acids.

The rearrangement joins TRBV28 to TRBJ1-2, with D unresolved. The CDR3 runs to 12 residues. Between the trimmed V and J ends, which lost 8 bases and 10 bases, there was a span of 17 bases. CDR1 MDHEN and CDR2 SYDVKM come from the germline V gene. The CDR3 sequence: CASLGGKSDYTF. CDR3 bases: TGTGCCAGCCTGGGAGGAAAAAGCGACTACACCTTC.